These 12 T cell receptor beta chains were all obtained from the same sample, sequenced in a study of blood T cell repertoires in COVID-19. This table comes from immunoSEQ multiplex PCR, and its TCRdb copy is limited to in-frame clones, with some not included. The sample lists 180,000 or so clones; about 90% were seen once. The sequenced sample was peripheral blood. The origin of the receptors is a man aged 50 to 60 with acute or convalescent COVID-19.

CDR3 sequence (DNA): TGTGCCAGCAGAGGGACAGGGGATAACTATGGCTACACCTTC. Translated: CASRGTGDNYGYTF. The gene calls are TRBV28 and TRBJ1-2, with 10 bases that match TRBD1. Per germline, CDR1 MDHEN and CDR2 SYDVKM. V was clipped by 6 bases and J by 1 base; unmatched bases: 2. The length of the CDR3 is 14 residues.

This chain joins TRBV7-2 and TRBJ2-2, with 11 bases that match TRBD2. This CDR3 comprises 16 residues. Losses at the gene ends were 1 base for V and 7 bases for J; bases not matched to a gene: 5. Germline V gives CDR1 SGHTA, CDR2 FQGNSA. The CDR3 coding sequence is TGTGCCAGCAGCTTAGAACTAGCGGGAGTTATCGGGGAGCTGTTTTTT. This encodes CASSLELAGVIGELFF.

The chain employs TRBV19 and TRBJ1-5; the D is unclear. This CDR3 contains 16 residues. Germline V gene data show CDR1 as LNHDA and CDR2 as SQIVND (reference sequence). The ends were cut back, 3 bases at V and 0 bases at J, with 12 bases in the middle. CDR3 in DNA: TGTGCCAGTAGTATCGAGTTCCCCTATAGCAATCAGCCCCAGCATTTT. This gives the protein CASSIEFPYSNQPQHF.

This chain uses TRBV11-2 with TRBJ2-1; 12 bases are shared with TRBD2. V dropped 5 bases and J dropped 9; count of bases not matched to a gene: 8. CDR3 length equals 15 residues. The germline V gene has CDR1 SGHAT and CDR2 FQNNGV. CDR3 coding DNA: TGTGCCAGCAGCGTCCGACTAGCGGGAGTGATTGAGCAGTTCTTC. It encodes CASSVRLAGVIEQFF.

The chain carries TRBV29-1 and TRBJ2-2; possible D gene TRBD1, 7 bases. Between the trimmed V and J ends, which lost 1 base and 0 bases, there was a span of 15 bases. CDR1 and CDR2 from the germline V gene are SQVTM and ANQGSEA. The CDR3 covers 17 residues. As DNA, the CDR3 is TGCAGCGTTGAAGTGCGAGGGGGGACAGCGAACACCGGGGAGCTGTTTTTT. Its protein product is CSVEVRGGTANTGELFF.

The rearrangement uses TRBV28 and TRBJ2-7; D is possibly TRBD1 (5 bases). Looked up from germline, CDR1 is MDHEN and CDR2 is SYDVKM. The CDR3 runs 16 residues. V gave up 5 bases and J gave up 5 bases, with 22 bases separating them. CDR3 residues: CASSIQGMADMDEQYF. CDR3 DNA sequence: TGTGCCAGCAGTATTCAGGGTATGGCTGATATGGACGAGCAGTACTTC.

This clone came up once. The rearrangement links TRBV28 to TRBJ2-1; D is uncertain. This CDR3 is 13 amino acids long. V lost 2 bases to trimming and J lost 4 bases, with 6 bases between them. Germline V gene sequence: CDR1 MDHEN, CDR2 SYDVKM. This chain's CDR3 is CASSLNGYNEQFF. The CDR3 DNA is TGTGCCAGCAGTTTAAACGGTTACAATGAGCAGTTCTTC.

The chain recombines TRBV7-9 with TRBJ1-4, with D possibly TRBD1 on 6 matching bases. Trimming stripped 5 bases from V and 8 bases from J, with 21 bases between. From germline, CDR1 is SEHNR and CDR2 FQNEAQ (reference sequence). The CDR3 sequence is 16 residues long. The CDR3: CASSHGTPALGEKLFF. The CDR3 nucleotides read TGTGCCAGCAGCCACGGGACACCGGCGCTTGGCGAAAAACTGTTTTTT.

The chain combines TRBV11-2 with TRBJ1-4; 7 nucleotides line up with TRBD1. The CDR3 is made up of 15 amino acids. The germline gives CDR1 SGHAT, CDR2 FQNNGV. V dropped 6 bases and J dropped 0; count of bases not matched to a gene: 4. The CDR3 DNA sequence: TGTGCCAGCAGAAATACAGGGGCAACTAATGAAAAACTGTTTTTT. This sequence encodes CASRNTGATNEKLFF.

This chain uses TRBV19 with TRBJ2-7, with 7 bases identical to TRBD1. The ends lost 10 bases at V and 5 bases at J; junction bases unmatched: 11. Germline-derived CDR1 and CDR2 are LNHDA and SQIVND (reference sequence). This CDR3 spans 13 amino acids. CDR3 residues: CAIPGQIPHEQYF. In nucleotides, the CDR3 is TGTGCCATCCCGGGACAGATACCCCACGAGCAGTACTTC.

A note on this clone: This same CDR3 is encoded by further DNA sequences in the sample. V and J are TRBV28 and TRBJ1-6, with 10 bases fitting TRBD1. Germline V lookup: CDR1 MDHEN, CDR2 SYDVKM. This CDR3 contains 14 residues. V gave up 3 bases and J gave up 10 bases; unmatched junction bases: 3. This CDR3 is CASSLGQGNSPLHF. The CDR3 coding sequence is TGTGCCAGCAGTTTGGGACAGGGGAACTCACCCCTCCACTTT.

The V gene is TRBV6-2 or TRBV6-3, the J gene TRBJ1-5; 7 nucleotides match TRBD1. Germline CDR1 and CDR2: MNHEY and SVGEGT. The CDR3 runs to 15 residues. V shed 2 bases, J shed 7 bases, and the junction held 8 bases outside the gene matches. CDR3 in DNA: TGTGCCAGCAGTTACGACAGGGCTACGGAACAGCCCCAGCATTTT. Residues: CASSYDRATEQPQHF.